This TCR beta chain originates from a study of spatial heterogeneity in lung cancer. The overall study: The mean occurrence of each unique TCR and UMI combination in raw reads exceeded 8.5.

The time point denotes: sample taken at primary tumor resection. Unsorted whole RNA samples from tumor, nontumor lung or frozen PBMC were sequenced. The donor group consisted of roughly 76 patients who had untreated, early-stage non-small cell lung cancer. This clonotype was detected only a few times. MiXCR was run by TCRdb on the 5' RACE reads, yielding one entry per CDR3 protein. This table has roughly 82,000 distinct CDR3 sequences, over 10% appearing once. Germline lookup yields CDR1 SGDLS and CDR2 YYNGEE. The CDR3 length is 17 residues. J lost 0 bases, V lost 5 bases, and 11 bases had no gene match.

Sequencing was performed on PBMCs, taken at surgery. The sequence came from a male donor with early-stage non-small cell lung cancer. The chain employs TRBV9 and TRBJ2-1; 7 bases match TRBD1. CDR3 loop: CASSLPSTGNSYNEQFF. CDR3 nucleotides: TGTGCCAGCAGTTTACCCTCGACAGGGAACTCCTACAATGAGCAGTTCTTC.